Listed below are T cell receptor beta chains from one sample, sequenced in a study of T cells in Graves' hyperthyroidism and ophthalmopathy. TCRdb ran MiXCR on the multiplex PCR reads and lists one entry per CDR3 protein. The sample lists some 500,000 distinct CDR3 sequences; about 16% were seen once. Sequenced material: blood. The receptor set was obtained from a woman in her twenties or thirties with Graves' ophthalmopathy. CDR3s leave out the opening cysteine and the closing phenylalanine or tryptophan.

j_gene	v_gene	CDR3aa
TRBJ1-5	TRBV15	ATSTAISNQPQH
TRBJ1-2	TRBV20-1	SATDRGSNYGYT
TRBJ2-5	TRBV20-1	SARDGGYQETQY
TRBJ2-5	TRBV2	ASSERTGYQETQY
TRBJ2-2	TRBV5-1	ASYLDRNTGELF
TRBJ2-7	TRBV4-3	ASSQDYRTSGTYEQY
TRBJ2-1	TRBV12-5	ASGPGTSGSDEQS
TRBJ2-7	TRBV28	ASTAGASYEQY
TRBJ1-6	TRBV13	ASSPTGHENSPLH
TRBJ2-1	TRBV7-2	ASSVSSGSYNEQF
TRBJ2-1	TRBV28	ASKGLAGANEQF
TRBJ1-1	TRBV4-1	ASSQDPQMSNTEAF
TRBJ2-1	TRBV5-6	ASIGLAATGQF
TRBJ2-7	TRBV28	ASSFSQGHISYEQY
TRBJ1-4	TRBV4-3	ASSQDRATATNEKLF
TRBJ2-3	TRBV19	ASGVPSTDTQY
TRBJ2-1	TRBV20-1	SAGAAGPLDEQF
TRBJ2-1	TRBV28	ASSFLGREVRNEQF
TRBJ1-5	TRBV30	AWGGGAGSNQPQH
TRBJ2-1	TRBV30	AWSGSGIEQF
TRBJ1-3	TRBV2	ASSDFGLGATKNTIY
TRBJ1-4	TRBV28	ASSFPGKVNEKLF
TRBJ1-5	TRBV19	ASSMTGTGIDQPQH
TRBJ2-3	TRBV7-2	ASSTQQGVDTQY
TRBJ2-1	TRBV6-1	ASSEAGTSLYEQF
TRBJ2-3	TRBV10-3	AIRRQTATDTQY
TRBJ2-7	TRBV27	ASSLKRDFYEQY
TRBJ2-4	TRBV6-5	ASSFAWDIQY
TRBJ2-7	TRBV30	AWGQGGEQY
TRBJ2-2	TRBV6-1	ASRQKPWGGELF
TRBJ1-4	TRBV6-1	ASSPGVRKEKLF
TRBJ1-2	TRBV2	ASSGALSFGYT
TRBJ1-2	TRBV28	ASRPQVYGYT
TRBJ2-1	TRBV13	ASSSFLAGVRFGDEQF
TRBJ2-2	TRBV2	ASMNPAGGSQNTGELF
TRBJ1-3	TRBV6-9	ASSYAAGGNTIY
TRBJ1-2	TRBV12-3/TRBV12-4	ASSPGQESYGYT
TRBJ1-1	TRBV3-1	ASSPRTVNTEAF